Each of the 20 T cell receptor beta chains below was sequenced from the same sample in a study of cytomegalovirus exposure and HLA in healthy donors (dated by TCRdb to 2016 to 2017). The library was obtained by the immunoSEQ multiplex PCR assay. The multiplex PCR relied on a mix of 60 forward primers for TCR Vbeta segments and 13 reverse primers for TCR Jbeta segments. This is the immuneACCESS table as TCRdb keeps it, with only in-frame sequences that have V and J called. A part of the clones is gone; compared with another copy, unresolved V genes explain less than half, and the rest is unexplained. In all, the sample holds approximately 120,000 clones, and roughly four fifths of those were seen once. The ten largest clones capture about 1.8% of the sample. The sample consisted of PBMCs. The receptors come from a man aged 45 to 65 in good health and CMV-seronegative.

The CDR3 DNA follows: TGTGCCAGCGTTCTGGACAGGGTCAATCAGCCCCAGCATTTT. Amino acid sequence: CASVLDRVNQPQHF. The chain joins TRBV2 to TRBJ1-5; 8 bases align to TRBD1. The CDR3 is made up of 14 amino acids. V was clipped by 8 bases and J by 3 bases; unmatched bases: 6. Germline V gene lookup returns CDR1 SNHLY and CDR2 FYNNEI.

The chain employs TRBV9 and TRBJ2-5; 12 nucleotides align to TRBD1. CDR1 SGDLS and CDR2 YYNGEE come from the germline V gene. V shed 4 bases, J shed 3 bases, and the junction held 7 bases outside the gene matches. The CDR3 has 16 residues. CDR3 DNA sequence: TGTGCCAGCAGCCCGAGAGGGACAGGGGGCAAAGAGACCCAGTACTTC. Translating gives CASSPRGTGGKETQYF.

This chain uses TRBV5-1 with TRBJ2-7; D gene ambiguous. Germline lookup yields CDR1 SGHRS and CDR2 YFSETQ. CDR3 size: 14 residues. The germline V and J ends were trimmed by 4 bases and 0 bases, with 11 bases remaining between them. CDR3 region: CASSMTHPSYEQYF. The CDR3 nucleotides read TGCGCCAGCAGCATGACACATCCCTCCTACGAGCAGTACTTC.

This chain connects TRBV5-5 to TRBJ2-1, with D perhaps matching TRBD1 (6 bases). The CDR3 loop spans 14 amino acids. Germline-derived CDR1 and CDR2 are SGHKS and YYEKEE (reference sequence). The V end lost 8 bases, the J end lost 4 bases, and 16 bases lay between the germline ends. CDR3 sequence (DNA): TGTGCCAGTTCAACAGGGAGCGAGTACAATGAGCAGTTCTTC. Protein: CASSTGSEYNEQFF.

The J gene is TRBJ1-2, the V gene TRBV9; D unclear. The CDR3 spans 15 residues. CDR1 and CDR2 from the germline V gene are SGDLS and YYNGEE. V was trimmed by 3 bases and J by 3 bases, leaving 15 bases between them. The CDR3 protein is CASSARLEVDYGYTF. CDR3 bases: TGTGCCAGCAGCGCAAGACTAGAGGTGGACTATGGCTACACCTTC.

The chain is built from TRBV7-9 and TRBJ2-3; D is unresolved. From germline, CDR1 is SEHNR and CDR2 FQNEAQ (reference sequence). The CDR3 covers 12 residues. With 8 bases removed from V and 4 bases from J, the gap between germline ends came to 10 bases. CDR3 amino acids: CASSSRADTQYF. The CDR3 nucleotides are TGTGCCAGCTCCTCTCGAGCAGATACGCAGTATTTT.

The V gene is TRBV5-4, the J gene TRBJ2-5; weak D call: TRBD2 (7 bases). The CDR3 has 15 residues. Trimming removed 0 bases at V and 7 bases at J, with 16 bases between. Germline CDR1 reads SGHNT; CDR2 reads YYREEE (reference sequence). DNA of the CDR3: TGTGCCAGCAGCTTGGGGGGGCGGGGGTCGGGGACCCAGTACTTC. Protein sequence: CASSLGGRGSGTQYF.

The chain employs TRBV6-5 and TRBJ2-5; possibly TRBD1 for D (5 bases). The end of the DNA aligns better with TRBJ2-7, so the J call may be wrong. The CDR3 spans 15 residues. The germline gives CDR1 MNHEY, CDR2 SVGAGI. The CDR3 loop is CASTLLRGSTYEQYF. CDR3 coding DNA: TGTGCCAGCACCCTCTTAAGGGGATCTACCTACGAGCAGTACTTC.

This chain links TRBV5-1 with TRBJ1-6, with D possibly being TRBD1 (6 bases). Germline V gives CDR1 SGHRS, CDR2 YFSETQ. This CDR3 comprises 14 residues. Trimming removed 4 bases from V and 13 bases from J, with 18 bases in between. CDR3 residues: CASSPGDAQSPLHF. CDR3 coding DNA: TGCGCCAGCAGCCCAGGGGACGCTCAATCCCCCCTCCACTTT.

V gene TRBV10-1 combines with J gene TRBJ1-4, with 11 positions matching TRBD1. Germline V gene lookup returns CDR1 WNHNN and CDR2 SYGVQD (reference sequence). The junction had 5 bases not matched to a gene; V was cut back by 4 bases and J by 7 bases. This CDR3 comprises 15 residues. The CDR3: CASSGDRGRVEKLFF. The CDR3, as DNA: TGCGCCAGCAGTGGGGACAGGGGGAGGGTTGAAAAACTGTTTTTT.

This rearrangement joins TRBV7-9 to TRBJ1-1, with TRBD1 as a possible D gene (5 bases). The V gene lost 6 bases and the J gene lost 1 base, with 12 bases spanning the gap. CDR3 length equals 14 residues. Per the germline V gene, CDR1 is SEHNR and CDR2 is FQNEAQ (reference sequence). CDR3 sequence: CASSKGRGNTEAFF. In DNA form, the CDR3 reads TGTGCCAGCAGTAAAGGAAGGGGGAACACTGAAGCTTTCTTT.

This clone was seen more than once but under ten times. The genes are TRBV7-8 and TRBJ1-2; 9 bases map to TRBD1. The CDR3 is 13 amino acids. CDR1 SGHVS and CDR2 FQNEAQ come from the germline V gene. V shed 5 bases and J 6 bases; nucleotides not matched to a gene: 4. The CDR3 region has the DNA TGTGCCAGCAGCGAGACAGGGGGGAATGGCTACACCTTC. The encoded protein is CASSETGGNGYTF.

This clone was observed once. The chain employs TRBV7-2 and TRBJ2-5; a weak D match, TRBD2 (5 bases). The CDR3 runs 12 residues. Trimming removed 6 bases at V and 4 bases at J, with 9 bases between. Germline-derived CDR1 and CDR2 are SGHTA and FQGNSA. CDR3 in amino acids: CASRLEGETQYF. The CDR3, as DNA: TGTGCCAGCAGACTAGAGGGAGAGACCCAGTACTTC.

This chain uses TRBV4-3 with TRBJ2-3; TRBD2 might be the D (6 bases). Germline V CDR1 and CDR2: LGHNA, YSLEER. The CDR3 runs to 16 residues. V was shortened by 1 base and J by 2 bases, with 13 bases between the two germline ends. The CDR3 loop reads CASSQGRGADTDTQYF. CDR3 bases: TGCGCCAGCAGCCAAGGACGCGGGGCGGACACAGATACGCAGTATTTT.

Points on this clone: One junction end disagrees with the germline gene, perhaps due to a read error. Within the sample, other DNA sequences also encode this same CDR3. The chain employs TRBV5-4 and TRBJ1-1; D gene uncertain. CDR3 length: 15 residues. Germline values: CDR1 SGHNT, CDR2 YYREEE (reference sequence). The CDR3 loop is CASSLMGELNTEAFF. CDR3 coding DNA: TGTGCCAGCAGCTTGATGGGCGAGCTGAATACTGAAGCTTTCTTT.

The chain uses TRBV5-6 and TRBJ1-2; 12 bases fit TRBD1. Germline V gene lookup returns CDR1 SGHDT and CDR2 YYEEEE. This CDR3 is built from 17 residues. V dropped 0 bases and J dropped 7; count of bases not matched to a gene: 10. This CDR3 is CASSLGPGQGATGGYTF. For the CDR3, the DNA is TGTGCCAGCAGCTTGGGCCCGGGACAGGGGGCGACTGGTGGCTACACCTTC.

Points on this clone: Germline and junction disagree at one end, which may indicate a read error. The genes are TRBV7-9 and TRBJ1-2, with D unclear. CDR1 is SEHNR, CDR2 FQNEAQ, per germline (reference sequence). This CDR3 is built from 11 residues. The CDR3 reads CSSSLAEGYTF. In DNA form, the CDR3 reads TGTTCCAGCAGCCTCGCTGAGGGCTACACCTTC.

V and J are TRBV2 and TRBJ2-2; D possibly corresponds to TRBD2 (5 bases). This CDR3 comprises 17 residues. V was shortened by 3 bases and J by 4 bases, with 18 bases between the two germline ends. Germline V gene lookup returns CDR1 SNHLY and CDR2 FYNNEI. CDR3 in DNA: TGTGCCAGCAGTGATACGGCGGACTGGAATACCACCGGGGAGCTGTTTTTT. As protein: CASSDTADWNTTGELFF.

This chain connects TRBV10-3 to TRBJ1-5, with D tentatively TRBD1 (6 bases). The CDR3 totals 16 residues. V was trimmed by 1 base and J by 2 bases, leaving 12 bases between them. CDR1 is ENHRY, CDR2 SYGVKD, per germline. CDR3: CAISELGGRGNQPQHF. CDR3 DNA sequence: TGTGCCATCAGTGAGTTAGGGGGACGGGGCAATCAGCCCCAGCATTTT.

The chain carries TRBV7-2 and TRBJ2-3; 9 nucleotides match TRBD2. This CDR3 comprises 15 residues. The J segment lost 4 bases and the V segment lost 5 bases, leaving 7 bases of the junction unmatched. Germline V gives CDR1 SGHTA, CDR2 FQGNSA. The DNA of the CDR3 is TGTGCCAGCAGCCCGCCGGGACTAGCAGCAGATACGCAGTATTTT. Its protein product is CASSPPGLAADTQYF.